A single sample gave rise to the 5 T cell receptor beta chains below, sequenced in a study of blood T cell repertoires in COVID-19 (dated by TCRdb to the early 2020s). Receptor amplification or capture employed the immunoSEQ multiplex PCR assay. TCRdb carries this immuneACCESS record with in-frame sequences only. Its versions omit some clonotypes, under half of them owing to an unresolved V gene in the studies checked, with the rest unexplained. Within this sample are some 200,000 clones, with about 80% of them counted one time only. The ten most abundant clones make up 6.9% of the sample. The sample was peripheral blood. Every receptor here comes from a human donor with acute or convalescent COVID-19. The donor label of this sample is uncertain.

The rearrangement uses TRBV9 and TRBJ2-1; the match to TRBD2 covers 11 bases. CDR3 length: 16 amino acids. Trimming at V came to 0 bases and at J to 7 bases, leaving 6 bases not matched to a gene. Germline V gene data show CDR1 as SGDLS and CDR2 as YYNGEE. The CDR3 spells CASSVGGASGRNEQFF. CDR3 bases: TGTGCCAGCAGCGTAGGGGGGGCTAGCGGGAGGAATGAGCAGTTCTTC.

V usage is TRBV6-5 and J usage is TRBJ2-7; the match to TRBD1 covers 9 bases. Germline lookup yields CDR1 MNHEY and CDR2 SVGAGI. The junction had 7 bases not matched to a gene; V was cut back by 5 bases and J by 8 bases. The CDR3 covers 13 residues. CDR3 in amino acids: CASSTGQGMKQYF. The CDR3 DNA reads as TGTGCCAGCAGTACCGGACAGGGGATGAAGCAGTACTTC.

This clone occurred a few times. The chain recombines TRBV5-6 with TRBJ2-2; D gene ambiguous. The germline V and J ends were trimmed by 0 bases and 4 bases, with 13 bases remaining between them. CDR1 SGHDT and CDR2 YYEEEE come from the germline V gene. This CDR3 spans 16 amino acids. Written as DNA, the CDR3 is TGTGCCAGCAGCTTGGGGGCCGCTGGTCGCACCGGGGAGCTGTTTTTT. It encodes CASSLGAAGRTGELFF.

The rearrangement links TRBV4-1 to TRBJ1-3; the D gene is possibly TRBD1 (5 bases). V was pared by 3 bases and J by 2 bases, with 11 bases between. The CDR3 has 15 residues. The germline gives CDR1 MGHRA, CDR2 YSYEKL. The CDR3 DNA is TGCGCCAGCAGCCATGACGGGGGACCTGGAAACACCATATATTTT. Protein: CASSHDGGPGNTIYF.

This clone has only one observation. The chain carries TRBV20-1 and TRBJ2-3, with unresolved D. Trimming pared 3 bases from V and 2 bases from J, leaving 15 bases between. Germline CDR1 DFQATT, CDR2 SNEGSKA (reference sequence). The CDR3 contains 15 residues. This CDR3 reads CSASESEDYTDTQYF. DNA for the CDR3: TGCAGTGCTAGTGAATCCGAGGATTACACAGATACGCAGTATTTT.